These 13 T cell receptor beta chains came from one sample sequenced in a study of blood T cells in healthy people across ages. A sample-barcoded 5' primer and a J-beta primer mix were used in a second PCR of roughly 7 to 12 cycles. TCRdb reprocessed the 5' RACE reads via MiXCR and lists one record per CDR3 protein. The repertoire has about 1.6 million distinct CDR3 sequences, about 35% of them found once; the top ten carry approximately 11%. Material: blood. These receptor sequences come from a young woman in good health.

The table lists this clonotype with a few counts. The rearrangement links TRBV9 to TRBJ2-3; 9 bases are a match to TRBD2. Trimming at V came to 0 bases and at J to 2 bases, leaving 4 bases not matched to a gene. The CDR3 is 16 residues long. Germline lookup yields CDR1 SGDLS and CDR2 YYNGEE. The DNA of the CDR3 is TGTGCCAGCAGCGTAGTCCCTAGCGGGACCACAGATACGCAGTATTTT. Translated, it gives CASSVVPSGTTDTQYF.

With regard to this clonotype: A much larger clone is a single base away; this may be a read error. The genes are TRBV27 and TRBJ2-7; no clear D gene. Germline values: CDR1 MNHEY, CDR2 SMNVEV (reference sequence). Trimming pared 6 bases from V and 7 bases from J, leaving 10 bases between. This CDR3 spans 11 amino acids. The CDR3 loop reads CASSPIPEQYF. The CDR3 DNA follows: TGTGCCAGCAGCCCCATCCCGGAGCAGTACTTC.

This clonotype was observed a few times. This sequence joins TRBV3-1 and TRBJ1-1; tentative D call: TRBD1 (6 bases). There are 13 residues in the CDR3. Deletions cut 3 bases from V and 4 bases from J, with 9 bases between. Germline V gene lookup returns CDR1 LGHDT and CDR2 YNNKEL (reference sequence). CDR3 amino acids: CASSQGHGTEAFF. The CDR3 DNA reads TGTGCCAGCAGCCAGGGACACGGCACTGAAGCTTTCTTT.

This clonotype showed up just a few times. The chain recombines TRBV28 with TRBJ2-7, with 7 bases lining up with TRBD1. Unmatched junction bases numbered 7, after V lost 3 bases and J lost 2 bases. CDR1 and CDR2 from the germline V gene are MDHEN and SYDVKM. The CDR3 is 15 residues long. CDR3 protein: CASSFWDRPPYEQYF. The CDR3 DNA sequence: TGTGCCAGCAGTTTTTGGGACAGACCTCCCTACGAGCAGTACTTC. Combining the CDR3 with reference TRBV28 and TRBJ2-7 gives the whole variable domain DVKVTQSSRYLVKRTGEKVFLECVQDMDHENMFWYRQDPGLGLRLIYFSYDVKMKEKGDIPEGYSVSREKKERFSLILESASTNQTSMYLCASSFWDRPPYEQYFGPGTRLTVT.

This clonotype occurred a few times. The V gene is TRBV12-3 or TRBV12-4, the J gene TRBJ2-1; D remains unclear. V was pared by 4 bases and J by 8 bases, with 15 bases between. This CDR3 is 14 amino acids long. CDR3 sequence (DNA): TGTGCCAGCAGTTATAGTTTCCCGAGCGATGAGCAGTTCTTC. This encodes CASSYSFPSDEQFF.

Concerning this clonotype: The germline gene is not matched at one end of the junction; a read error may be the cause. The chain combines TRBV2 with TRBJ2-1; D perhaps matches TRBD2 (6 bases). In germline, CDR1 is SNHLY, CDR2 FYNNEI. The CDR3 loop spans 17 amino acids. As DNA, the CDR3 is TGTGTCAGCAGTCTAGACCTGGAGGGTGAGGCCTACAATGAGCAGTTCTTC. Translating gives CVSSLDLEGEAYNEQFF.

This clonotype was seen only once. V is TRBV3-1 and J is TRBJ2-1; maybe TRBD1 (5 bases). The CDR3 loop spans 16 amino acids. Germline V gene lookup returns CDR1 LGHDT and CDR2 YNNKEL (reference sequence). V was clipped by 0 bases and J by 7 bases, with 16 bases between them. Written as DNA, the CDR3 is TGTGCCAGCAGCCAAGATGGGGCCCTCCCCCCGAATGAGCAGTTCTTC. Protein: CASSQDGALPPNEQFF.

The gene calls are TRBV9 and TRBJ2-2; 11 bases match TRBD2. The CDR3 extends over 19 amino acids. The V gene's germline CDR1 is SGDLS and CDR2 YYNGEE. The junction had 7 bases not matched to a gene; V was cut back by 0 bases and J by 0 bases. The CDR3, as DNA: TGTGCCAGCAGCGTAGCACGGACTAGCGGGCTCGCGAACACCGGGGAGCTGTTTTTT. This sequence encodes CASSVARTSGLANTGELFF. Full variable domain (rest looked up from reference TRBV9 and TRBJ2-2): DSGVTQTPKHLITATGQRVTLRCSPRSGDLSVYWYQQSLDQGLQFLIQYYNGEERAKGNILERFSAQQFPDLHSELNLSSLELGDSALYFCASSVARTSGLANTGELFFGEGSRLTVL.

The rearrangement links TRBV5-1 to TRBJ2-5; D may match TRBD1 or TRBD2 (5 bases each). Gene TRBJ2-7 matches the end of the DNA better, so the J call may be wrong. The CDR3 consists of 15 residues. The germline V gene encodes CDR1 SGHRS and CDR2 YFSETQ. CDR3 coding DNA: TGCGCCAGCAGCTTAGAGGGGAAGCAACCCTACGAGCAGTACTTC. It specifies CASSLEGKQPYEQYF.

This clonotype was observed many times. One junction end does not reproduce the germline sequence, and a read error may be involved. The V gene is TRBV10-2, the J gene TRBJ2-3; 8 bases agree with TRBD2. Germline CDR1 is WSHSY and CDR2 is SAAADI. The CDR3 spans 15 residues. This CDR3 is CASTEGLERSDTQYF. As DNA, the CDR3 is TGCGCCAGCACTGAGGGACTAGAACGCTCAGATACGCAGTATTTT.

The chain combines TRBV3-1 with TRBJ2-2, with 8 positions matching TRBD1. The CDR3 has 15 amino acids. Per germline, CDR1 LGHDT and CDR2 YNNKEL (reference sequence). Trimming took 5 bases from V and 6 from J; bases not matched to a gene: 8. The chain's CDR3 is CASSVSDRAAGELFF. The DNA for the CDR3 is TGTGCCAGCAGCGTCTCGGACAGGGCTGCCGGGGAGCTGTTTTTT.

The V and J genes are TRBV13 and TRBJ2-5; 9 bases are shared with TRBD2. The germline gives CDR1 PRHDT, CDR2 FYEKMQ (reference sequence). The trim removed 5 bases at V and 4 bases at J, leaving 8 bases unmatched. The CDR3 is 15 residues long. The CDR3 bases are TGTGCCAGCAGCCCAGTAGCGGGGGAAGGAGAGACCCAGTACTTC. It yields the protein CASSPVAGEGETQYF.

The rearrangement links TRBV2 to TRBJ1-2; TRBD1 might be the D (6 bases). Per germline, CDR1 SNHLY and CDR2 FYNNEI. V lost 10 bases to trimming and J lost 4 bases, with 19 bases between them. This CDR3 contains 14 residues. The CDR3 coding sequence is TGTGCCAATCTACAGGGCCGTGGGGCCTATGGCTACACCTTC. Its protein product is CANLQGRGAYGYTF.